This paragraph reports one TCR beta chain. Single viable CD3+CD4+CD8-CD45RO+ cells were sorted as the memory CD4+ T cells. The sample belongs to a study of memory CD4+ T cells and cytomegalovirus serostatus. At the level of the study: Healthy Belgian adult donors included under ten CMV-positive and some 24 CMV-negative people.

TCRdb keeps only in-frame clones here, not all; method: immunoSEQ multiplex PCR. The sample consists of about 75,000 clones, roughly 78% of them appearing once. Germline V gene data show CDR1 as LGHNT and CDR2 as FRNRAP. Unmatched junction bases numbered 11, after V lost 4 bases and J lost 4 bases. CDR3 size: 17 residues. Input material: memory CD4+ T cells from blood. The clonotype comes from an adult in good health and CMV-seropositive. This chain links TRBV12-5 with TRBJ1-5; the match to TRBD1 covers 9 bases. CDR3 amino acids: CASGSMTGDRENQPQHF. CDR3 nucleotides: TGTGCTAGTGGTTCAATGACGGGGGACAGGGAGAATCAGCCCCAGCATTTT.